These 9 T cell receptor beta chains share one sample of origin, sequenced in a study of beta chain features in type 1 diabetes. The antigens of these receptors remain unknown. Isolated RNA was reverse transcribed in full, so expressed TCRB transcripts were sequenced. Libraries were prepared by immunoSEQ multiplex PCR; TCRdb keeps only in-frame clonotypes and omits some of them. This sample carries 600,000 or so clones, more than 12% of them seen once, and the ten largest clones take roughly 0.04%. Points from the study as a whole: Patients with Type 1 diabetes showed moderately but significantly shorter TCRB CDR3s in all four CD4+ subsets.

Material for sequencing was naive CD4+ T cells from blood. The receptor source for this set is a man between 18 and 29 years old with type 1 diabetes.

With respect to this clone: One base away lies a much larger clone, so this may be a sequencing read error. The chain has TRBV5-8 and TRBJ2-5; no firm D call. Looked up from germline, CDR1 is SGHTS and CDR2 is YDEGEE. V dropped 4 bases and J dropped 4 bases, with 5 bases sitting between them. The CDR3 has 11 residues. CDR3 protein: CASSRGETQYF. The CDR3 DNA follows: TGTGCCAGCAGCCGAGGAGAGACCCAGTACTTC.

The genes are TRBV7-2 and TRBJ2-7; D not certain. The V gene's germline CDR1 is SGHTA and CDR2 FQGNSA. The germline V and J ends were trimmed by 7 bases and 2 bases, with 12 bases remaining between them. The CDR3 spans 13 residues. CDR3 region: CASIQGPPYEQYF. The CDR3 coding sequence is TGTGCCAGCATCCAAGGACCCCCCTACGAGCAGTACTTC.

As regards this clone: The identical CDR3 is also encoded by other nucleotide sequences in the sample. This sequence joins TRBV29-1 and TRBJ2-5; the match to TRBD2 covers 10 bases. With V trimmed by 0 bases and J by 2 bases, 6 bases remained unmatched. Germline values: CDR1 SQVTM, CDR2 ANQGSEA. The CDR3 has 16 amino acids. CDR3 amino acids: CSVEDLSGGSQETQYF. The CDR3 coding sequence is TGCAGCGTTGAAGATCTTAGCGGGGGGTCACAAGAGACCCAGTACTTC.

This chain links TRBV4-3 with TRBJ1-1; maybe TRBD1 (6 bases). CDR3 length: 15 amino acids. Deletions cut 0 bases from V and 0 bases from J, with 8 bases between. Germline CDR1 and CDR2: LGHNA and YSLEER. CDR3 sequence: CASSQETGLNTEAFF. The CDR3 DNA reads TGCGCCAGCAGCCAAGAGACAGGTCTGAACACTGAAGCTTTCTTT.

This clone turned up a few times. The chain uses TRBV18 and TRBJ2-5; the D is unclear. The CDR3 runs 13 residues. V was cut by 5 bases and J by 2 bases, with 9 bases left in between. Germline-derived CDR1 and CDR2 are KGHSH and LQKENI. The CDR3 DNA follows: TGTGCCAGCTCAAGCCAGACGCAAGAGACCCAGTACTTC. It is translated as CASSSQTQETQYF.

This clone was found a few times. The V and J genes are TRBV5-1 and TRBJ2-5; a possible D gene is TRBD2 (5 bases). The V end lost 2 bases, the J end lost 8 bases, and 16 bases lay between the germline ends. CDR3 length: 14 residues. Germline V gene data show CDR1 as SGHRS and CDR2 as YFSETQ. CDR3 in DNA: TGCGCCAGCAGCTTCAGGACTGTTCCAGAAACCCAGTACTTC. Its translation is CASSFRTVPETQYF. Full variable domain (missing parts from reference TRBV5-1 and TRBJ2-5): KAGVTQTPRYLIKTRGQQVTLSCSPISGHRSVSWYQQTPGQGLQFLFEYFSETQRNKGNFPGRFSGRQFSNSRSEMNVSTLELGDSALYLCASSFRTVPETQYFGPGTRLLVL.

The sample holds a few counts of this clone. The rearrangement joins TRBV2 to TRBJ1-1; 8 bases map to TRBD1. The V gene's germline CDR1 is SNHLY and CDR2 FYNNEI. V dropped 10 bases and J dropped 5; count of bases not matched to a gene: 9. The length of the CDR3 is 13 residues. The CDR3 is CATEGQGWTEAFF. The CDR3 coding sequence is TGTGCCACCGAAGGACAGGGATGGACTGAAGCTTTCTTT.

This clone was observed a handful of times. The V gene is TRBV7-9, the J gene TRBJ2-7, with a possible D match to TRBD2 (6 bases). V shed 7 bases and J shed 0 bases, with 13 bases lying between them. Germline CDR1 is SEHNR and CDR2 is FQNEAQ (reference sequence). The CDR3 loop spans 14 amino acids. CDR3: CASIQDGSSYEQYF. CDR3 bases: TGTGCCAGCATCCAAGACGGGAGCTCCTACGAGCAGTACTTC.

V usage is TRBV2 and J usage is TRBJ2-2, with D perhaps TRBD2 (6 bases). In germline, CDR1 is SNHLY, CDR2 FYNNEI. This CDR3 has 15 amino acids. Deletions cut 4 bases from V and 4 bases from J, with 13 bases between. CDR3 in amino acids: CASSAFSGGTGELFF. CDR3 bases: TGTGCCAGCAGTGCATTCTCCGGGGGCACCGGGGAGCTGTTTTTT.